The clone carrying this T cell receptor beta chain is labeled as medium-sized. Its target is unknown. Produced via immunoSEQ multiplex PCR; TCRdb's table is partial and in-frame only. This sample yields roughly 7,200 clones, of which 50% to 70% are seen a single time; around 7.1% belongs to the top ten. This entry is derived from a study of neoadjuvant anti-PD-1 for oral cavity cancer. Regarding the study as a whole: With a few patients per group, TCR findings need larger cohorts.

V was clipped by 4 bases and J by 7 bases; unmatched bases: 15. CDR3 size: 16 residues. CDR1 SGHRS and CDR2 YFSETQ come from the germline V gene. The chain is built from TRBV5-1 and TRBJ1-2; 8 bases match TRBD1. The receptor was derived from a person between 40 and 80 years old with oral cavity squamous cell carcinoma. The starting material was tumor tissue, obtained before nivolumab (anti-PD-1) treatment. CDR3 protein: CASSPGTGRAGTGYTF. CDR3 in DNA: TGCGCCAGCAGCCCGGGGACAGGTCGCGCTGGGACTGGCTACACCTTC.